Following are 20 T cell receptor beta chains from one sample sequenced in a study of cytomegalovirus exposure and HLA in healthy donors. Amplification used 60 Vbeta primers and 13 Jbeta primers. The assay was immunoSEQ multiplex PCR, and TCRdb's table has in-frame clones only and misses some. The sample has roughly 90,000 clones, approximately 84% seen once. The sequenced sample was PBMCs. The receptors here all came from a man younger than 35 in good health and CMV-seronegative.

V is TRBV18 and J is TRBJ2-7, with 11 nucleotides matching TRBD2. This CDR3 region has 16 residues. Unmatched junction bases numbered 4, after V lost 3 bases and J lost 0 bases. In germline, CDR1 is KGHSH, CDR2 LQKENI. CDR3 DNA: TGTGCCAGCTCACCTGGACTAGCGGGCACCTCCTACGAGCAGTACTTC. Amino acid sequence: CASSPGLAGTSYEQYF.

This clone was picked up a small number of times. The gene calls are TRBV2 and TRBJ2-2; possibly TRBD1 for D (6 bases). V gave up 3 bases and J gave up 4 bases, with 12 bases separating them. CDR1 SNHLY and CDR2 FYNNEI come from the germline V gene. The CDR3 is 15 amino acids. CDR3 in DNA: TGTGCCAGCAGTGACGACAGGACTGGCACCGGGGAGCTGTTTTTT. It translates to CASSDDRTGTGELFF.

The chain carries TRBV5-1 and TRBJ2-1; 10 nucleotides line up with TRBD1. The CDR3 runs to 15 residues. V lost 3 bases to trimming and J lost 4 bases; unmatched junction nucleotides: 4. Looked up from germline, CDR1 is SGHRS and CDR2 is YFSETQ. The CDR3 bases are TGCGCCAGCAGCTCACCGGGACAGGGGTACAATGAGCAGTTCTTC. The encoded protein is CASSSPGQGYNEQFF.

The V gene is TRBV7-2, the J gene TRBJ2-5; 8 bases map to TRBD1. The trim removed 3 bases at V and 1 base at J, leaving 1 base unmatched. The CDR3 spans 14 residues. The germline CDR1 and CDR2 sequences are SGHTA and FQGNSA. CDR3 coding DNA: TGTGCCAGCAGCTTTACAGGGGGCCAAGAGACCCAGTACTTC. This encodes CASSFTGGQETQYF.

The chain employs TRBV6-1 and TRBJ2-1; D perhaps matches TRBD1 (6 bases). Germline V gives CDR1 MNHNS, CDR2 SASEGT. V gave up 7 bases and J gave up 6 bases, with 19 bases separating them. CDR3 length: 15 residues. The CDR3 protein is CASIGGQGFPNEQFF. The CDR3 bases are TGTGCCAGCATCGGTGGCCAGGGGTTCCCCAATGAGCAGTTCTTC.

The chain recombines TRBV1 with TRBJ2-2; TRBD2, the table's D call, was not compared with the DNA. TRBV1 is a recognized pseudogene. The CDR3 contains 16 residues. The CDR3, as DNA: TGCACCAGCAGCCCCCTCGGAGGGAGGGGCACCGGGGAGCTGTTTTTT. It specifies CTSSPLGGRGTGELFF.

J is TRBJ1-2 and V is TRBV4-3, with D unresolved. This CDR3 has 14 residues. Trimming removed 3 bases from V and 4 bases from J, with 12 bases in between. Germline CDR1 LGHNA, CDR2 YSLEER. In DNA, the CDR3 is TGCGCCAGCAGCCAGGAGCCTCGGGGCTATGGCTACACCTTC. Translated: CASSQEPRGYGYTF.

The rearrangement joins TRBV5-1 to TRBJ2-7; TRBD1 is a possible D gene (7 bases). CDR1 is SGHRS and CDR2 is YFSETQ in the germline V gene. The V gene lost 4 bases and the J gene lost 0 bases, with 11 bases spanning the gap. This CDR3 is 14 amino acids long. The CDR3 here is CASSGGTASYEQYF. The CDR3 coding sequence is TGCGCCAGCAGCGGGGGGACAGCCTCCTACGAGCAGTACTTC.

The V call is TRBV14, the J call TRBJ1-2, with 8 bases matching TRBD1. The CDR3 sequence is 13 residues long. The germline gives CDR1 SGHDN, CDR2 FVKESK. V dropped 6 bases and J dropped 8; count of bases not matched to a gene: 8. The CDR3 sequence: CASSRTGIGGYTF. The CDR3 DNA reads TGTGCCAGCAGTAGGACAGGGATCGGGGGCTACACCTTC.

The V gene is TRBV19, the J gene TRBJ1-1; no firm D call. The V gene's germline CDR1 is LNHDA and CDR2 SQIVND (reference sequence). The V gene lost 6 bases and the J gene lost 1 base, with 6 bases spanning the gap. This CDR3 has 12 amino acids. CDR3 in DNA: TGTGCCAGTAGCCGTAGGAACACTGAAGCTTTCTTT. Amino acids: CASSRRNTEAFF.

This clone was recorded once. This chain joins TRBV11-2 and TRBJ2-5; 13 bases are a match to TRBD2. The V gene's germline CDR1 is SGHAT and CDR2 FQNNGV. V was pared by 3 bases and J by 2 bases, with 6 bases of the junction left unmatched. This CDR3 spans 17 amino acids. CDR3 DNA: TGTGCCAGCAGCTTCGGACTAGCGGGAGCTTCTCAAGAGACCCAGTACTTC. It codes for CASSFGLAGASQETQYF.

The J gene is TRBJ1-2, the V gene TRBV5-1; tentative D call: TRBD1 (6 bases). This CDR3 is 15 amino acids long. V shed 2 bases and J shed 3 bases, with 14 bases lying between them. Germline assignment: CDR1 SGHRS and CDR2 YFSETQ. Written as DNA, the CDR3 is TGCGCCAGCAGCTTAACGGGGGGCGCGGACTATGGCTACACCTTC. Translated, it gives CASSLTGGADYGYTF.

The chain links TRBV6-5 to TRBJ1-2; no clear D. V dropped 6 bases and J dropped 3 bases, with 11 bases sitting between them. The CDR3 extends over 13 amino acids. Germline V gene sequence: CDR1 MNHEY, CDR2 SVGAGI. In DNA form, the CDR3 reads TGTGCCAGCAGGCCTCACGGGGACTATGGCTACACCTTC. Its protein is CASRPHGDYGYTF.

The chain is built from TRBV4-3 and TRBJ1-6, with 9 bases identical to TRBD1. The CDR3 loop spans 16 amino acids. The V gene's germline CDR1 is LGHNA and CDR2 YSLEER. The trim removed 0 bases at V and 10 bases at J, leaving 7 bases unmatched. CDR3 sequence (DNA): TGCGCCAGCAGCCAAGATTACAGGGGGCGCGGGTCACCCCTCCACTTT. This encodes CASSQDYRGRGSPLHF.

V usage is TRBV25-1 and J usage is TRBJ1-5; the D gene is possibly TRBD1 (6 bases). Between the trimmed V and J ends, which lost 3 bases and 2 bases, there was a span of 8 bases. CDR3 length: 14 residues. Germline V gives CDR1 MGHDK, CDR2 SYGVNS. The CDR3 spells CASSEAGGNQPQHF. The CDR3 DNA follows: TGTGCCAGCAGTGAGGCAGGGGGCAATCAGCCCCAGCATTTT.

This clone has only a few counts. The chain couples TRBV5-6 to TRBJ1-5; 7 bases map to TRBD1. Germline CDR1 and CDR2: SGHDT and YYEEEE. The trim removed 4 bases at V and 0 bases at J, leaving 4 bases unmatched. This CDR3 has 15 amino acids. In nucleotides, the CDR3 is TGTGCCAGCAGCCGACAGGGTCGTAGCAATCAGCCCCAGCATTTT. It translates to CASSRQGRSNQPQHF.

The chain uses TRBV13 and TRBJ1-6, with no clear D. The CDR3 is made up of 15 amino acids. Germline V lookup: CDR1 PRHDT, CDR2 FYEKMQ (reference sequence). V was cut by 5 bases and J by 7 bases, with 15 bases left in between. This CDR3 reads CASSTAGSQNSPLHF. The CDR3 DNA is TGTGCCAGCAGCACAGCCGGGAGCCAAAATTCACCCCTCCACTTT.

This clone was found a few times. The V and J genes are TRBV25-1 and TRBJ2-5, with 10 bases that match TRBD1. Germline CDR1 is MGHDK and CDR2 is SYGVNS. Losses at the gene ends were 7 bases for V and 5 bases for J; bases not matched to a gene: 10. The CDR3 extends over 15 amino acids. The CDR3 DNA sequence: TGTGCCAGCACCTTCCGGGACAGGGGCAACGAGACCCAGTACTTC. Residues: CASTFRDRGNETQYF. Full variable domain (remainder filled in from reference TRBV25-1 and TRBJ2-5): EADIYQTPRYLVIGTGKKITLECSQTMGHDKMYWYQQDPGMELHLIHYSYGVNSTEKGDLSSESTVSRIRTEHFPLTLESARPSHTSQYLCASTFRDRGNETQYFGPGTRLLVL.

V gene TRBV6-1 combines with J gene TRBJ1-2; 7 bases line up with TRBD1. V lost 5 bases to trimming and J lost 4 bases; unmatched junction nucleotides: 4. Germline V CDR1 and CDR2: MNHNS, SASEGT. This CDR3 has 13 amino acids. The CDR3 protein is CASSPGTVYGYTF. Written as DNA, the CDR3 is TGTGCCAGCAGTCCCGGGACAGTCTATGGCTACACCTTC.

The chain links TRBV5-3 to TRBJ2-7; 9 bases agree with TRBD1. TRBV5-3 is marked as an open reading frame, function uncertain. This CDR3 has 14 residues. V was pared by 4 bases and J by 11 bases, with 13 bases of the junction left unmatched. CDR3 region: CARSGRTGERAEYF. CDR3 sequence (DNA): TGTGCCAGAAGCGGGCGGACAGGGGAAAGAGCGGAGTACTTC.